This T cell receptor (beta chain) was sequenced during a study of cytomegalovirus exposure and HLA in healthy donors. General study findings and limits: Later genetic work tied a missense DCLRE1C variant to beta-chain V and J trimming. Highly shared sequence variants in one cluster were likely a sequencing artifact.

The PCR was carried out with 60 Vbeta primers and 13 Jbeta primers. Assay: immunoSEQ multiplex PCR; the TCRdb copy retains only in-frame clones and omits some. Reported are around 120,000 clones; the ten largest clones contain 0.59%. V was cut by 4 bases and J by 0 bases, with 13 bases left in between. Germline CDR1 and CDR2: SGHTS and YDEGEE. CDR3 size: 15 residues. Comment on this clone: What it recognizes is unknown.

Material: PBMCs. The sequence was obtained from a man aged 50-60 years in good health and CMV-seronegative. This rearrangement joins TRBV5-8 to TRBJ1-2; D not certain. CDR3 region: CASSLSLGTNYGYTF. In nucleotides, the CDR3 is TGTGCCAGCAGCCTATCCTTGGGCACTAACTATGGCTACACCTTC. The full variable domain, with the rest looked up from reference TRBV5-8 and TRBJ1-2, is EAGVTQSPTHLIKTRGQQATLRCSPISGHTSVYWYQQALGLGLQFLLWYDEGEERNRGNFPPRFSGRQFPNYSSELNVNALELEDSALYLCASSLSLGTNYGYTFGSGTRLTVV.